Listed below are T cell receptor beta chains from one sample, sequenced in a study of regulatory T cells in long-lasting Graves disease. TCRdb processed the multiplex PCR reads anew with MiXCR; each CDR3 protein has one entry. This table holds a few hundred thousand distinct CDR3 sequences, roughly 23% found once. The starting material was peripheral blood mononuclear cells (PBMCs), obtained when the disease was refractory, from a patient treated with antithyroid drugs. These TCRs come from a woman in her thirties or forties with Graves disease. Each CDR3 is given with its conserved first and last residue. The order of the fields is J gene, V gene, CDR3 protein.

j_call: TRBJ2-1
v_call: TRBV6-1
cdr3_aa: CASTSHDRDNEQFF

j_call: TRBJ1-5
v_call: TRBV12-3/TRBV12-4
cdr3_aa: CASSLGATVNQPQHF

j_call: TRBJ2-5
v_call: TRBV2
cdr3_aa: CASRISLVETQYF

j_call: TRBJ2-3
v_call: TRBV20-1
cdr3_aa: CSASHAGTGSDTQYF

j_call: TRBJ1-1
v_call: TRBV10-3
cdr3_aa: CAISESPGGRGTEAFF

j_call: TRBJ2-4
v_call: TRBV27
cdr3_aa: CASSYTSGRELNIQYF

j_call: TRBJ2-7
v_call: TRBV6-1
cdr3_aa: CASSRLAGVDRQYF

j_call: TRBJ2-7
v_call: TRBV11-2
cdr3_aa: CASSLFRNEGREQYF

j_call: TRBJ1-2
v_call: TRBV5-1
cdr3_aa: CASSLAPGNYGYTF

j_call: TRBJ1-1
v_call: TRBV7-3
cdr3_aa: CASSYTGNTEAFF

j_call: TRBJ1-4
v_call: TRBV27
cdr3_aa: CASRKGQREEKLFF

j_call: TRBJ2-7
v_call: TRBV20-1
cdr3_aa: CSLGLYEQYF

j_call: TRBJ1-1
v_call: TRBV5-1
cdr3_aa: CASSSGTGGIEAFF

j_call: TRBJ1-6
v_call: TRBV20-1
cdr3_aa: CSARDGLTHNSPLHF

j_call: TRBJ2-2
v_call: TRBV5-1
cdr3_aa: CASSLAFGTANTGELFF

j_call: TRBJ2-2
v_call: TRBV5-1
cdr3_aa: CASSLVMGGELFF

j_call: TRBJ2-5
v_call: TRBV20-1
cdr3_aa: CSAPQGAAGETQYF

j_call: TRBJ1-3
v_call: TRBV20-1
cdr3_aa: CSASQSIVHGLFNTIYF

j_call: TRBJ2-5
v_call: TRBV11-1
cdr3_aa: CASSLGLAGGGETQYF

j_call: TRBJ2-5
v_call: TRBV11-2
cdr3_aa: CASSHSGQETQYF

j_call: TRBJ1-5
v_call: TRBV20-1
cdr3_aa: CSARDRASGNQPQHF

j_call: TRBJ2-5
v_call: TRBV6-2/TRBV6-3
cdr3_aa: CASRRSGRVGETQYF

j_call: TRBJ1-1
v_call: TRBV5-5
cdr3_aa: CASRSQNTEAFF

j_call: TRBJ2-5
v_call: TRBV20-1
cdr3_aa: CSARDRDYQETQYF

j_call: TRBJ1-2
v_call: TRBV6-1
cdr3_aa: CASNPGTGSFGYTF

j_call: TRBJ2-7
v_call: TRBV29-1
cdr3_aa: CSVEGLAGGAYEQYF

j_call: TRBJ1-1
v_call: TRBV5-1
cdr3_aa: CASSFQVNTEAFF

j_call: TRBJ2-2
v_call: TRBV27
cdr3_aa: CASRTSGTNTGELFF

j_call: TRBJ1-4
v_call: TRBV13
cdr3_aa: CASSLTNEKLFF

j_call: TRBJ2-2
v_call: TRBV5-1
cdr3_aa: CASSTHPDRGHGELFF

j_call: TRBJ1-5
v_call: TRBV30
cdr3_aa: CAWSVLLNQPQHF

j_call: TRBJ2-1
v_call: TRBV6-2/TRBV6-3
cdr3_aa: CASKKRSSYNEQFF

j_call: TRBJ1-1
v_call: TRBV29-1
cdr3_aa: CSVEGRTGGAEAFF

j_call: TRBJ2-7
v_call: TRBV9
cdr3_aa: CASSVSQGGFYEQYF

j_call: TRBJ2-7
v_call: TRBV6-1
cdr3_aa: CASSTTAHEQYF

j_call: TRBJ1-1
v_call: TRBV3-1
cdr3_aa: CASSQDWLGFANTEAFF

j_call: TRBJ2-5
v_call: TRBV6-1
cdr3_aa: CASSEAPEGLMETQYF

j_call: TRBJ1-1
v_call: TRBV20-1
cdr3_aa: CSARADTNTEAFF

j_call: TRBJ1-2
v_call: TRBV28
cdr3_aa: CASSKDRATGSLLYGYTF

j_call: TRBJ2-2
v_call: TRBV19
cdr3_aa: CASSRSGVNTGELFF

j_call: TRBJ2-2
v_call: TRBV6-1
cdr3_aa: CASSEGTGILGSTGELFF

j_call: TRBJ2-2
v_call: TRBV6-2/TRBV6-3
cdr3_aa: CASTQTSGVVGELFF

j_call: TRBJ1-2
v_call: TRBV6-9
cdr3_aa: CASSYSHSPSMGYTF

j_call: TRBJ2-2
v_call: TRBV6-1
cdr3_aa: CASSKNLDTGELFF

j_call: TRBJ1-1
v_call: TRBV28
cdr3_aa: CASSRERLPPAFF

j_call: TRBJ1-1
v_call: TRBV10-2
cdr3_aa: CASRGVSTEAFF

j_call: TRBJ1-2
v_call: TRBV28
cdr3_aa: CASSSRDRGYWGYTF

j_call: TRBJ2-7
v_call: TRBV11-2
cdr3_aa: CASSFSALAGVYEQYF

j_call: TRBJ2-2
v_call: TRBV5-1
cdr3_aa: CASRSQELFF